What follows are 7 T cell receptor beta chains derived from one specimen sequenced in a study of T cells in Graves' hyperthyroidism and ophthalmopathy (dated by TCRdb to the late 2010s). To prepare the library, multiplex PCR was applied. The sequencer was an Illumina HiSeq 2000. TCR beta CDR3 regions were amplified from RNA transcripts. For the first round of RT-PCR on the TCR CDR3, the HTBI primer set was used together with the Qiagen OneStep RT-PCR kit. The public sequencing data were trimmed at Q25 with fastp and processed into clonotypes with MiXCR by TCRdb, which kept only in-frame beta chains. Identical CDR3 protein sequences are pooled into one entry, listed with their most common genes and DNA. Within this sample are roughly 250,000 distinct CDR3 sequences, with 15% to 20% of them counted one time only. The ten biggest clones cover around 30% of the sample. Sequencing was carried out using blood. These receptors all come from a woman aged 18-29 years with Graves' ophthalmopathy.

Many counts were recorded for this clonotype. This rearrangement joins TRBV28 to TRBJ1-5; D is unresolved. Germline-derived CDR1 and CDR2 are MDHEN and SYDVKM. The CDR3 contains 12 residues. Trimming cost V 4 bases and J 4 bases, with 5 bases left between them. For the CDR3, the DNA is TGTGCCAGCAGTTCGGAGAATCAGCCCCAGCATTTT. Its translation: CASSSENQPQHF.

V and J are TRBV15 and TRBJ1-1, with 7 bases lining up with TRBD1. The V and J ends lost 8 bases and 2 bases, in that order; junction bases with no gene match: 5. Germline CDR1 and CDR2: LNHNV and YYDKDF (reference sequence). This CDR3 contains 13 residues. This chain's CDR3 is CATAGQINTEAFF. In DNA form, the CDR3 reads TGTGCCACCGCGGGACAGATTAACACTGAAGCTTTCTTT.

This clonotype was detected many times. V usage is TRBV29-1 and J usage is TRBJ1-4; D is unclear. The CDR3 runs 10 residues. The V gene's germline CDR1 is SQVTM and CDR2 ANQGSEA. Between the trimmed V and J ends, which lost 6 bases and 5 bases, there was a span of 4 bases. CDR3 amino acids: CSVANEKLFF. The CDR3 DNA reads as TGCAGCGTCGCAAATGAAAAACTGTTTTTT.

This clonotype came up many times. J is TRBJ2-1 and V is TRBV28; 12 nucleotides match TRBD2. The CDR3 contains 17 residues. The J segment lost 8 bases and the V segment lost 7 bases, leaving 15 bases of the junction unmatched. Germline V lookup: CDR1 MDHEN, CDR2 SYDVKM. The CDR3 region has the DNA TGTGCCAGCACCAAGAGGCTTCTAGCGGGAGGGTCCGATGAGCAGTTCTTC. Translated, it gives CASTKRLLAGGSDEQFF. Variable domain in full (rest from reference TRBV28 and TRBJ2-1): DVKVTQSSRYLVKRTGEKVFLECVQDMDHENMFWYRQDPGLGLRLIYFSYDVKMKEKGDIPEGYSVSREKKERFSLILESASTNQTSMYLCASTKRLLAGGSDEQFFGPGTRLTVL.

About this clonotype itself: This could be a read error, since a much larger clone is one nucleotide away. The gene calls are TRBV20-1 and TRBJ2-3, with 10 nucleotides matching TRBD2. CDR1 and CDR2 (germline): DFQATT, SNEGSKA (reference sequence). CDR3 length: 17 residues. This chain's CDR3 is CSASPLAGLSSTDMQYF. CDR3 coding DNA: TGCAGTGCTAGCCCACTAGCGGGACTTTCTAGCACAGATATGCAGTATTTT.

This clonotype was observed many times. This sequence joins TRBV5-1 and TRBJ2-7; D is perhaps TRBD1 (6 bases). The CDR3 runs to 15 residues. Trimming took off 0 bases at V and 2 bases at J, with 12 bases between the two ends. Looked up from germline, CDR1 is SGHRS and CDR2 is YFSETQ. The CDR3, as DNA: TGCGCCAGCAGCTTGGATACAGGGACGCCCTACGAGCAGTACTTC. This encodes CASSLDTGTPYEQYF.

This clonotype has a count of ten or more. The chain has TRBV7-9 and TRBJ1-2; the D gene is possibly TRBD1 (6 bases). Germline CDR1 SEHNR, CDR2 FQNEAQ (reference sequence). The CDR3 runs 15 residues. V lost 2 bases, J lost 4 bases, and 14 bases lay in between. DNA of the CDR3: TGTGCCAGCAGCTTATTAGAGGGGGAGCGCTATGGCTACACCTTC. It codes for CASSLLEGERYGYTF. Using reference TRBV7-9 and TRBJ1-2 for the parts outside the CDR3, the full variable domain is DTGVSQNPRHKITKRGQNVTFRCDPISEHNRLYWYRQTLGQGPEFLTYFQNEAQLEKSRLLSDRFSAERPKGSFSTLEIQRTEQGDSAMYLCASSLLEGERYGYTFGSGTRLTVV.